The clone carrying this T cell receptor (beta chain) was seen a few times. Its antigen is as yet unknown. These data belong to a study of STAT5B mutations in CD4+ large granular lymphocyte leukemia. The V gene end was trimmed by 6 bases and the J gene end by 6 bases; junction bases not matched to a gene: 1. The germline gives CDR1 SNHLY, CDR2 FYNNEI. CDR3 length: 12 residues. Study-level points and caveats: Patient CD4-sorted repertoires looked more clonal than healthy CD4+ repertoires, even without putative leukemic clones.

Using immunoSEQ multiplex PCR, the repertoire was profiled, and TCRdb retains in-frame clones only, with some absent. The sample lists tens of thousands of clones, roughly 76% occurring once. Input material: CD4+ T cells from blood buffy coats. The chain is built from TRBV2 and TRBJ1-2; 10 bases are a match to TRBD1. The source of this sequence is a human donor in good health. DNA of the CDR3: TGTGCCAGCAGGGACAGGGGGAATGGCTACACCTTC. Translating gives CASRDRGNGYTF. Together with reference TRBV2 and TRBJ1-2, the CDR3 gives the full variable domain: EPEVTQTPSHQVTQMGQEVILRCVPISNHLYFYWYRQILGQKVEFLVSFYNNEISEKSEIFDDQFSVERPDGSNFTLKIRSTKLEDSAMYFCASRDRGNGYTFGSGTRLTVV.